This TCR beta chain emerged from a study of T cells after yellow fever vaccination. The CDR3 has 15 amino acids. Trimming at V came to 5 bases and at J to 5 bases, leaving 8 bases not matched to a gene. The sample holds a few counts of this clonotype. The antigen is undetermined. TCRdb recomputed calls from the 5' RACE reads with MiXCR, one row per CDR3 protein. The sample lists more than 300,000 distinct CDR3 sequences, around 6.8% occurring once. Overall study results and limits: Some clonotypes were seen in both the CD4 and the CD8 compartments. These made up a small share and likely arose from convergent recombination. FACS-sorted repertoires might harbor abundant contaminating clonotypes from the bulk population.

This chain uses TRBV12-3 or TRBV12-4 with TRBJ2-2; 7 nucleotides align to TRBD1. The sample consisted of PBMCs, taken more than 35 days after the first yellow fever vaccination. This clonotype originated in a man in his late teens or twenties who received the YFV17D yellow fever vaccine. The CDR3 region is CASSPRQGWTGELFF. The CDR3, as DNA: TGTGCCAGCAGTCCGCGACAGGGATGGACCGGGGAGCTGTTTTTT.